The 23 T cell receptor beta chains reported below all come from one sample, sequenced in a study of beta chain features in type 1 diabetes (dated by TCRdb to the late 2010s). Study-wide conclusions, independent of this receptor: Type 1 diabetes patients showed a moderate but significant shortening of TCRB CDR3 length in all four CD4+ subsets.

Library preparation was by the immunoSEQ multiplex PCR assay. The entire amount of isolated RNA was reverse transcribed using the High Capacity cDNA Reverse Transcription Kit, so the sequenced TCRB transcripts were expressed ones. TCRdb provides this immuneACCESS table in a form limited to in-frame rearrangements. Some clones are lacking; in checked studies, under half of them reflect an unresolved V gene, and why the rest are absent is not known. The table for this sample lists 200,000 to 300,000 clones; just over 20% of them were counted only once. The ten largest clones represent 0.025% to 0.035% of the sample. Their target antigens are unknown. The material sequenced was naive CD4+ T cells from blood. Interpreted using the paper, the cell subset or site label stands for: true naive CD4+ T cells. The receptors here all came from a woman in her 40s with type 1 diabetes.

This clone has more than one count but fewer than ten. The CDR3 bases are TGTGCCAGCAGCCCAGACTGGAATACTGAAGCTTTCTTT. Protein sequence: CASSPDWNTEAFF. The chain couples TRBV2 to TRBJ1-1; D uncertain. The CDR3 is 13 amino acids. Trimming left V 6 bases short and J 5 bases short, with 13 bases between. The germline V gene has CDR1 SNHLY and CDR2 FYNNEI.

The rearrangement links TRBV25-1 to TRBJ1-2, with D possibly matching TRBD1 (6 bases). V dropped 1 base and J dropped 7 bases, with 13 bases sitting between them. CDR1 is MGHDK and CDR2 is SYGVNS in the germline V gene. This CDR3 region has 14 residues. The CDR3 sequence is CASSESPNRAGYTF. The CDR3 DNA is TGTGCCAGCAGTGAATCCCCCAACAGGGCTGGCTACACCTTC.

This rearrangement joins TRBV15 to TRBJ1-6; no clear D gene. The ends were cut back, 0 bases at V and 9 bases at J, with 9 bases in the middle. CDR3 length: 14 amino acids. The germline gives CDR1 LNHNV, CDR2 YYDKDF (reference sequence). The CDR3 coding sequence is TGTGCCACCAGCAGAGACGGAGGGCTTTCACCCCTCCACTTT. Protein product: CATSRDGGLSPLHF.

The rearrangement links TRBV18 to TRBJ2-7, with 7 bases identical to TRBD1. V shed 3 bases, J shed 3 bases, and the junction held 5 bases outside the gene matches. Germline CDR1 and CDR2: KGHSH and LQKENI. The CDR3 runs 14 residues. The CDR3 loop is CASSPGQTFYEQYF. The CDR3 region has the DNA TGTGCCAGCTCACCGGGACAGACCTTCTACGAGCAGTACTTC.

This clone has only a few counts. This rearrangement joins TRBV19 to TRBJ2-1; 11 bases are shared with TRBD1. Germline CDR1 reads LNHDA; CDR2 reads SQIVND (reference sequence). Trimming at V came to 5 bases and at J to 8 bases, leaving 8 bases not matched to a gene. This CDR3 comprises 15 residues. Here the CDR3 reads CASSPGQGAPDEQFF. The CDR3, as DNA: TGTGCCAGTAGTCCCGGACAGGGGGCACCCGATGAGCAGTTCTTC.

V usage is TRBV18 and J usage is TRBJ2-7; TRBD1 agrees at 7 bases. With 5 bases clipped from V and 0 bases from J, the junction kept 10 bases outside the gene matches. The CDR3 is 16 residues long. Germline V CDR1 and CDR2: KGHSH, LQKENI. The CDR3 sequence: CASSNRDRVSSYEQYF. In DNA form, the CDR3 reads TGTGCCAGCTCAAACCGGGACAGAGTTTCCTCCTACGAGCAGTACTTC. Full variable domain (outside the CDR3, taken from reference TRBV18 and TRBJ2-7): NAGVMQNPRHLVRRRGQEARLRCSPMKGHSHVYWYRQLPEEGLKFMVYLQKENIIDESGMPKERFSAEFPKEGPSILRIQQVVRGDSAAYFCASSNRDRVSSYEQYFGPGTRLTVT.

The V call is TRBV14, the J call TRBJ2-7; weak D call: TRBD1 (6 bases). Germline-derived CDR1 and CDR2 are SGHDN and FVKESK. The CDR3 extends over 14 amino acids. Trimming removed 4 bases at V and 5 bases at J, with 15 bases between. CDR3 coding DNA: TGTGCCAGCAGCCTCGGGGCAGGGGTGGACGAGCAGTACTTC. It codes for CASSLGAGVDEQYF. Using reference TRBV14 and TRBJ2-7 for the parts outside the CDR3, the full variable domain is EAGVTQFPSHSVIEKGQTVTLRCDPISGHDNLYWYRRVMGKEIKFLLHFVKESKQDESGMPNNRFLAERTGGTYSTLKVQPAELEDSGVYFCASSLGAGVDEQYFGPGTRLTVT.

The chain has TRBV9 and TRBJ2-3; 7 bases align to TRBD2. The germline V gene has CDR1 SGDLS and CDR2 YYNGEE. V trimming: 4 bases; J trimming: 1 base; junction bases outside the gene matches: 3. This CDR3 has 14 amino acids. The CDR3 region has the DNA TGTGCCAGCAGCATAGGGAGGGGCACAGATACGCAGTATTTT. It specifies CASSIGRGTDTQYF.

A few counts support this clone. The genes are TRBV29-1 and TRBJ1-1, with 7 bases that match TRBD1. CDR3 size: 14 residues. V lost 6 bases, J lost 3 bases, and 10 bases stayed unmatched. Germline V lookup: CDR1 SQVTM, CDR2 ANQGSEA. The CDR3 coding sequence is TGCAGCGTACCGGGACAGCCCTTTCACACTGAAGCTTTCTTT. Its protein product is CSVPGQPFHTEAFF. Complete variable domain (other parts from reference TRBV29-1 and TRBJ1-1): SAVISQKPSRDICQRGTSLTIQCQVDSQVTMMFWYRQQPGQSLTLIATANQGSEATYESGFVIDKFPISRPNLTFSTLTVSNMSPEDSSIYLCSVPGQPFHTEAFFGQGTRLTVV.

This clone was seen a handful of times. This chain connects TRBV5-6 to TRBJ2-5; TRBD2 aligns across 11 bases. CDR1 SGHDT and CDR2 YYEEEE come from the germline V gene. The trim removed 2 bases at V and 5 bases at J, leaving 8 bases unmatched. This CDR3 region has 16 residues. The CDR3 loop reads CASSLRLAGSPETQYF. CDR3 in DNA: TGTGCCAGCAGCTTAAGACTAGCGGGGAGTCCGGAGACCCAGTACTTC.

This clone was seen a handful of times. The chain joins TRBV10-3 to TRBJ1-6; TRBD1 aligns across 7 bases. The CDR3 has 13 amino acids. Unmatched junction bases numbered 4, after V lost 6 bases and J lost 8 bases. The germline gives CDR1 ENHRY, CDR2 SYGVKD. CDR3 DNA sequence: TGTGCCATCAGCCCAGGGGGGTATTCACCCCTCCACTTT. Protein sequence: CAISPGGYSPLHF.

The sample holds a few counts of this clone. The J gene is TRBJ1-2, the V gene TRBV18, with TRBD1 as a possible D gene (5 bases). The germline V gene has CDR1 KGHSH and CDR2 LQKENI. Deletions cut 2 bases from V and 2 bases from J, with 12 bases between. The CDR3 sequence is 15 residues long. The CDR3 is CASSPRRDGNYGYTF. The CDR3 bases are TGTGCCAGCTCACCAAGGAGGGACGGGAACTATGGCTACACCTTC. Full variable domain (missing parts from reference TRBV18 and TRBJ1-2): NAGVMQNPRHLVRRRGQEARLRCSPMKGHSHVYWYRQLPEEGLKFMVYLQKENIIDESGMPKERFSAEFPKEGPSILRIQQVVRGDSAAYFCASSPRRDGNYGYTFGSGTRLTVV.

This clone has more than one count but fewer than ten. Here the CDR3 DNA reads TGCAGTGGACAGCTTAATGAAAAACTGTTTTTT. Translating gives CSGQLNEKLFF. V and J are TRBV20-1 and TRBJ1-4; D is possibly TRBD1 (5 bases). Germline CDR1 is DFQATT and CDR2 is SNEGSKA (reference sequence). The CDR3 has 11 residues. V lost 7 bases to trimming and J lost 4 bases, with 7 bases between them.

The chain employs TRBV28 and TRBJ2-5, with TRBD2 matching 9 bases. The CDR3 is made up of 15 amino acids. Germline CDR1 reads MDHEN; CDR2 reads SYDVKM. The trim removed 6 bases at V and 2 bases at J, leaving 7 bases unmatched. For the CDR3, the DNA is TGTGCCAGCAGGGCGGGAGGGGGCGGACAAGAGACCCAGTACTTC. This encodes CASRAGGGGQETQYF. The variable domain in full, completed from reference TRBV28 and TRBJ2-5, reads DVKVTQSSRYLVKRTGEKVFLECVQDMDHENMFWYRQDPGLGLRLIYFSYDVKMKEKGDIPEGYSVSREKKERFSLILESASTNQTSMYLCASRAGGGGQETQYFGPGTRLLVL.

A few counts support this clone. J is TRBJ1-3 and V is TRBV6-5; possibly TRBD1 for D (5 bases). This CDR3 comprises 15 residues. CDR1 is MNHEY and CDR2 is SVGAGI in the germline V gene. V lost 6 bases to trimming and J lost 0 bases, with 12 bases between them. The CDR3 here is CASRAYRSSGNTIYF. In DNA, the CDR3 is TGTGCCAGCAGGGCATACAGGAGCTCTGGAAACACCATATATTTT.

CDR3 bases: TGTGCCAGCAGTTCGGGACATGGAGAGACCCAGTACTTC. It encodes CASSSGHGETQYF. This rearrangement joins TRBV28 to TRBJ2-5, with D perhaps matching TRBD1 (6 bases). The CDR3 extends over 13 amino acids. Between the trimmed V and J ends, which lost 4 bases and 4 bases, there was a span of 10 bases. Germline CDR1 MDHEN, CDR2 SYDVKM. Based on the CDR3 plus reference TRBV28 and TRBJ2-5, the full variable domain is DVKVTQSSRYLVKRTGEKVFLECVQDMDHENMFWYRQDPGLGLRLIYFSYDVKMKEKGDIPEGYSVSREKKERFSLILESASTNQTSMYLCASSSGHGETQYFGPGTRLLVL.

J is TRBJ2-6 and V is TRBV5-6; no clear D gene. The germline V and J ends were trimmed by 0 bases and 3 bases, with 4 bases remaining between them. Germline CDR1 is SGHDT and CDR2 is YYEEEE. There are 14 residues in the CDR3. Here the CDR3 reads CASSLESGANVLTF. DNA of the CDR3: TGTGCCAGCAGCTTGGAGAGTGGGGCCAACGTCCTGACTTTC.

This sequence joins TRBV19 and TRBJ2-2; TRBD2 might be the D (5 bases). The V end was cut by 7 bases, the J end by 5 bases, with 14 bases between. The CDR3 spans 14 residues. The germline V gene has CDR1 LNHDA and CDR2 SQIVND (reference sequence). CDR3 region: CASNGNSLTGELFF. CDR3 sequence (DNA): TGTGCCAGTAACGGGAACAGTCTTACCGGGGAGCTGTTTTTT.

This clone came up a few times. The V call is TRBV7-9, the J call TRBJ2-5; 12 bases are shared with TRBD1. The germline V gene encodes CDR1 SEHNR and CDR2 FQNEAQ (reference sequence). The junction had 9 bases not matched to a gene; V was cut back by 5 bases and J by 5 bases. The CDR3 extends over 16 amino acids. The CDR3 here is CASSNRRDRGRETQYF. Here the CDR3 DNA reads TGTGCCAGCAGCAACCGCCGGGACAGGGGGCGGGAGACCCAGTACTTC. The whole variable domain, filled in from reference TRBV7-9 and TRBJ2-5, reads DTGVSQNPRHKITKRGQNVTFRCDPISEHNRLYWYRQTLGQGPEFLTYFQNEAQLEKSRLLSDRFSAERPKGSFSTLEIQRTEQGDSAMYLCASSNRRDRGRETQYFGPGTRLLVL.

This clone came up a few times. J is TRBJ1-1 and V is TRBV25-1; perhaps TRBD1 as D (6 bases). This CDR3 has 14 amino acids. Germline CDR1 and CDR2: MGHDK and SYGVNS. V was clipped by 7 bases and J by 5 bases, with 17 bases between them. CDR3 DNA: TGTGCCAGCATTGCACAGGGAGTACGAACTGAAGCTTTCTTT. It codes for CASIAQGVRTEAFF. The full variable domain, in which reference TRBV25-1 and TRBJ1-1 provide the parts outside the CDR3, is EADIYQTPRYLVIGTGKKITLECSQTMGHDKMYWYQQDPGMELHLIHYSYGVNSTEKGDLSSESTVSRIRTEHFPLTLESARPSHTSQYLCASIAQGVRTEAFFGQGTRLTVV.

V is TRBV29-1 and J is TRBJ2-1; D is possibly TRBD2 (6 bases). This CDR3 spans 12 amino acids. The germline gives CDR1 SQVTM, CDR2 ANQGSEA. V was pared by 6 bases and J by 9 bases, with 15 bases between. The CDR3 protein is CSVLILASEQFF. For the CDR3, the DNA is TGCAGCGTCCTAATTCTAGCGAGTGAGCAGTTCTTC.

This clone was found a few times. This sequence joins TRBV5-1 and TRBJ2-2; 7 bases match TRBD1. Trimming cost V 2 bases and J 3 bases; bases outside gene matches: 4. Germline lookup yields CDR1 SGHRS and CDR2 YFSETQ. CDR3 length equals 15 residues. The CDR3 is CASSLIDRDTGELFF. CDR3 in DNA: TGCGCCAGCAGCTTAATTGACAGGGACACCGGGGAGCTGTTTTTT.

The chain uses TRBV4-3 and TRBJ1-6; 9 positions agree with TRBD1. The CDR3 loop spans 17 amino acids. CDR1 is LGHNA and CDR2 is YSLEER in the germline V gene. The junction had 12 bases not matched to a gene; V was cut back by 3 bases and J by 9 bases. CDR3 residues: CASSQAGAGQGSSPLHF. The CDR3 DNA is TGCGCCAGCAGCCAGGCGGGGGCGGGACAGGGTTCTTCACCCCTCCACTTT.